This T cell receptor (beta chain) was found in a study of early T cells in non-severe SARS-CoV-2 infection. This clonotype was found many times. Molecules of cDNA were individually given unique molecular identifiers that were attached to them. From the 5' RACE reads, TCRdb called clonotypes with MiXCR, one entry per CDR3 protein. Of some 50,000 distinct CDR3 sequences in the sample, roughly 4% are singletons; the top ten hold roughly 6%. V lost 10 bases and J lost 0, with 22 bases in between. Germline loops: CDR1 SNHLY, CDR2 FYNNEI. The CDR3 is 18 residues long. Sequencing used whole blood. This TCR derives from an adult who was a healthcare worker with PCR-confirmed SARS-CoV-2 infection or an uninfected control (not recorded which). V is TRBV2 and J is TRBJ1-6, with D hard to call. This CDR3 reads CAIPPPGPLSSYNSPLHF. Written as DNA, the CDR3 is TGTGCCATCCCCCCCCCAGGACCTCTGAGCTCCTATAATTCACCCCTCCACTTT.